Listed below are T cell receptor beta chains from one sample, sequenced in a study of CD8 T cells in Susac syndrome. Each CDR3 protein gets one entry after TCRdb re-called the immunoSEQ multiplex PCR reads with MiXCR. The table lists about 180,000 distinct CDR3 sequences, 90% to 95% of them singletons. The sample taken for sequencing was CD4+ T cells from PBMCs. Receptors originate from a human donor with Susac syndrome. Both conserved end residues are part of each CDR3. A D gene is named only where the DNA matches it firmly. Clone size is shown for a subset of rows, as once, few, many or a class of expanded clone.

j_gene | d_gene | v_gene | abundance | len | CDR3nt | CDR3aa
TRBJ2-7 | - | TRBV15 | - | 16 | TGTGCCACCAGCAGCCCCGCGAGGGCAGACTCCTACGAGCAGTACTTC | CATSSPARADSYEQYF
TRBJ2-5 | TRBD2 | TRBV7-2 | once | 13 | TGTGCCAGCAGCTGGGGGGGGAGGGAGACCCAGTACTTC | CASSWGGRETQYF
TRBJ2-1 | - | TRBV6-1 | - | 11 | TGTGCCAGCAGGGGGGTGGGAGAGCAGTTCTTC | CASRGVGEQFF
TRBJ2-7 | TRBD2 | TRBV7-3 | few | 15 | TGTGCCAGCAGCCCCACGGGGGGGAGCTCCTACGAGCAGTACTTC | CASSPTGGSSYEQYF
TRBJ2-7 | - | TRBV19 | - | 13 | TGTGCCAGTAGGCAGGATGGAGGGTACGAGCAGTACTTC | CASRQDGGYEQYF
TRBJ2-5 | TRBD2 | TRBV30 | - | 15 | TGTGCCTGGAGTGCCCTAACTAGCGGACAAGAGACCCAGTACTTC | CAWSALTSGQETQYF
TRBJ2-7 | TRBD1 | TRBV20-1 | - | 11 | TGCAGTGCTAGAGGACAGGGTCCTCGGTACTTC | CSARGQGPRYF
TRBJ2-2 | TRBD1 | TRBV18 | - | 15 | TGTGCCAGCTCACCACCGTCCAGGGGGACCGGGGAGCTGTTTTTT | CASSPPSRGTGELFF
TRBJ2-1 | - | TRBV7-9 | - | 14 | TGTGCCAGCAGCCTCACGGGGGGCTCTAATGAGCAGTTCTTC | CASSLTGGSNEQFF
TRBJ2-1 | - | TRBV4-2 | few | 12 | TGTGCCAGCAGCCAAGGGGGTGGTGAGCAGTTCTTC | CASSQGGGEQFF
TRBJ1-1 | - | TRBV12-3/TRBV12-4 | - | 14 | TGTGCCAGCAGGGGGGGAGGGGGTTACACTGAAGCTTTCTTT | CASRGGGGYTEAFF
TRBJ1-6 | TRBD1 | TRBV7-2 | once | 15 | TGTGCCAGCAGCTCAATCCAGGGGGACAATTCACCCCTCCACTTT | CASSSIQGDNSPLHF
TRBJ2-7 | - | TRBV7-2 | - | 14 | TGTGCCAGCAGCCTCCGGGACGGGATCTACGAGCAGTACTTC | CASSLRDGIYEQYF
TRBJ1-6 | - | TRBV13 | - | 17 | TGTGCCAGCAGCTTAGGTCGGATTTCCAGGGGAGACCAACCCCTCCACTTT | CASSLGRISRGDQPLHF
TRBJ2-1 | TRBD1 | TRBV5-6 | - | 13 | TGTGCCAGCAGCTTGACAGGGGAGTATGAGCAGTTCTTC | CASSLTGEYEQFF
TRBJ2-4 | TRBD1 | TRBV29-1 | - | 12 | TGCAGCGTTTTGGGACAGCGAAACATTCAGTACTTC | CSVLGQRNIQYF
TRBJ2-2 | - | TRBV20-1 | - | 13 | TGCAGTGCTAGTCCTAGCAACACCGGGGAGCTGTTTTTT | CSASPSNTGELFF
TRBJ2-2 | - | TRBV11-2 | - | 12 | TGTGCCAGCAGCTCCCGGCAGGGCGAGCTGTTTTTT | CASSSRQGELFF
TRBJ2-5 | TRBD2 | TRBV18 | - | 13 | TGTGCCAGCACGCGGGGGGAACAAGAGACCCAGTACTTC | CASTRGEQETQYF
TRBJ2-7 | - | TRBV10-1 | - | 14 | TGCGCCAGCAGTGAGTCAAGGGGGTCCCACGAGCAGTACTTC | CASSESRGSHEQYF
TRBJ1-3 | - | TRBV20-1 | - | 14 | TGCAGTGCTAGTGGGGCAACCTCTGGAAACACCATATATTTT | CSASGATSGNTIYF
TRBJ2-1 | - | TRBV12-3/TRBV12-4 | - | 15 | TGTGCCAGCATTCGGGGTTCTGCCTCCTACAATGAGCAGTTCTTC | CASIRGSASYNEQFF
TRBJ2-5 | - | TRBV20-1 | - | 12 | TGCAGCGCGGACAAGGTACAAGAGACCCAGTACTTC | CSADKVQETQYF
TRBJ1-1 | - | TRBV7-8 | - | 13 | TGTGCCAGCAGGGAACAGGGGAACACTGAAGCTTTCTTT | CASREQGNTEAFF
TRBJ2-1 | TRBD2 | TRBV5-4 | - | 14 | TGTGCCAGCAGCGTTAGCGGGGGGCTGGGTGAGCAGTTCTTC | CASSVSGGLGEQFF
TRBJ1-4 | - | TRBV21-1 | - | 17 | TGTGCCAGCAGCAAAGCGGAAAAGCCTCCAACTAATGAAAAACTGTTTTTT | CASSKAEKPPTNEKLFF
TRBJ2-5 | TRBD2 | TRBV18 | - | 15 | TGTGCCAGCTCACCCGGACTAGCGGGAAAAGAGACCCAGTACTTC | CASSPGLAGKETQYF
TRBJ1-2 | TRBD1 | TRBV5-1 | - | 14 | TGCGCCAGCAGCATGGGACAGGGGAGCCATGGCTACACCTTC | CASSMGQGSHGYTF
TRBJ2-5 | - | TRBV28 | once | 15 | TGTGCCAGCAGTTTGGGGGCGGCGGGGAAGGAGACCCAGTACTTC | CASSLGAAGKETQYF
TRBJ2-4 | TRBD2 | TRBV20-1 | - | 15 | TGCAGTGCTAGAGATGTAGCGGGGGGCCGGGACATTCAGTACTTC | CSARDVAGGRDIQYF
TRBJ1-5 | - | TRBV20-1 | - | 15 | TGCAGTGCCCGCGGGACCGTCCAGATAGATCAGCCCCAGCATTTT | CSARGTVQIDQPQHF
TRBJ1-3 | - | TRBV12-5 | - | 14 | TGTGCTAGTGGTTTGGGGATCTCTGGAAACACCATATATTTT | CASGLGISGNTIYF
TRBJ2-2 | - | TRBV11-2 | - | 17 | TGTGCCAGCAGCTTATTGGGGCAGGCCGCGAACACCGGGGAGCTGTTTTTT | CASSLLGQAANTGELFF
TRBJ2-4 | TRBD1 | TRBV20-1 | - | 16 | TGCAGTGCTGGGCAGGGGGCTGGGGTAGCCAAAAACATTCAGTACTTC | CSAGQGAGVAKNIQYF
TRBJ2-1 | TRBD2 | TRBV18 | - | 18 | TGTGCCAGCTCACCACCGAGAGGGACTAGCGGGGACCACAATGAGCAGTTCTTC | CASSPPRGTSGDHNEQFF
TRBJ2-5 | - | TRBV27 | once | 15 | TGTGCCAGCAGCCCTAAGGGACTGGTCTTCGAGACCCAGTACTTC | CASSPKGLVFETQYF
TRBJ2-5 | TRBD2 | TRBV5-4 | - | 15 | TGTGCCAGCAGCTTCGGACTAGCGGGCTCAGAGACCCAGTACTTC | CASSFGLAGSETQYF
TRBJ2-7 | TRBD1 | TRBV29-1 | - | 14 | TGCAGCGTCGGACAGGGGGCCCTCTCCTACGAGCAGTACTTC | CSVGQGALSYEQYF
TRBJ1-6 | TRBD1 | TRBV2 | - | 14 | TGTGCCAGCAGTATCGACAGGGGTAATTCACCCCTCCACTTT | CASSIDRGNSPLHF
TRBJ2-2 | TRBD2 | TRBV20-1 | - | 16 | TGCAGTGCTAGAGATCGGCTAGCGGGGGGGTCCGGGGAGCTGTTTTTT | CSARDRLAGGSGELFF
TRBJ1-2 | - | TRBV29-1 | - | 15 | TGCAGCGTTGAAGACCCTATCCGGGACATCTATGGCTACACCTTC | CSVEDPIRDIYGYTF
TRBJ1-2 | - | TRBV6-5 | once | 14 | TGTGCCAGCAGTTACTCACGCGGGCCCTATGGCTACACCTTC | CASSYSRGPYGYTF
TRBJ2-3 | - | TRBV20-1 | - | 14 | TGCAGTGCCCGCCCAGGTGCTAGCACAGATACGCAGTATTTT | CSARPGASTDTQYF
TRBJ1-5 | - | TRBV2 | once | 10 | TGTGCCGCCGGGGGCGAACCCCAGCATTTT | CAAGGEPQHF
TRBJ2-1 | - | TRBV29-1 | - | 13 | TGCAGCGTTGGAGAGAGCTCCTACAATGAGCAGTTCTTC | CSVGESSYNEQFF
TRBJ2-1 | - | TRBV20-1 | - | 14 | TGCAGTGCTAGAGTTCGGGGGGCGGGTAATGAGCAGTTCTTC | CSARVRGAGNEQFF
TRBJ1-5 | - | TRBV5-1 | - | 16 | TGCGCCAGCAGCTTGGGTCCACAGGCCGACAATCAGCCCCAGCATTTT | CASSLGPQADNQPQHF
TRBJ1-2 | - | TRBV20-1 | - | 14 | TGCAGTGCTAGAGGAACAGGGTGGGACTATGGCTACACCTTC | CSARGTGWDYGYTF
TRBJ1-4 | - | TRBV4-2 | - | 16 | TGTGCCAGCAGCCAAGATTGGACAGATTATAATGAAAAACTGTTTTTT | CASSQDWTDYNEKLFF
TRBJ2-4 | - | TRBV7-9 | - | 15 | TGTGCCAGCAGCCCAGCTGAGCTAGCCAAAAACATTCAGTACTTC | CASSPAELAKNIQYF
TRBJ2-3 | - | TRBV12-3/TRBV12-4 | - | 11 | TGTGCCAGCAGTTTGAGTGCTACGCAGTATTTT | CASSLSATQYF